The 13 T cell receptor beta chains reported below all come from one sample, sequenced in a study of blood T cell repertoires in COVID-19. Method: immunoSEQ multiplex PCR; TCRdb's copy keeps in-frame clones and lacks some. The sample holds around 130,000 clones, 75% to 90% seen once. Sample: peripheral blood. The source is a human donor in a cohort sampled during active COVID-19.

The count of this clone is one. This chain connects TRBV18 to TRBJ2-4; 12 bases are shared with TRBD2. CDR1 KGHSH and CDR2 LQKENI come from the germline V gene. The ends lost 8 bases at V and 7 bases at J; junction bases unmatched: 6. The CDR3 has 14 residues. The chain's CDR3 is CASPGLAGYNIQYF. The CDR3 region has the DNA TGTGCCAGCCCCGGACTAGCGGGGTATAACATTCAGTACTTC.

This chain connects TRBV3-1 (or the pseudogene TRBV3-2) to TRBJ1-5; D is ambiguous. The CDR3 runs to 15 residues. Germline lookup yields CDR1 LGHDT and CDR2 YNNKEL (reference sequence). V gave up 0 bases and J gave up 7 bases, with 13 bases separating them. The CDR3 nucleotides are TGTGCCAGCAGCCAAGATTCCAGGTCCGTCCAGCCCCAGCATTTT. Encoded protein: CASSQDSRSVQPQHF.

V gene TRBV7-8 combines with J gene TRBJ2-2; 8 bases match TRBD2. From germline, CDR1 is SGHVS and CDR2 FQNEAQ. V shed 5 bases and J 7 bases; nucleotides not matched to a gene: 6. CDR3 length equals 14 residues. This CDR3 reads CASSPRGALGELFF. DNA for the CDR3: TGTGCCAGCAGCCCGCGGGGGGCTCTCGGGGAGCTGTTTTTT.

This CDR3 is CAWSVNSNQPQHF. In nucleotides, the CDR3 is TGTGCCTGGAGTGTTAATAGCAATCAGCCCCAGCATTTT. The rearrangement links TRBV30 to TRBJ1-5; unclear D gene. The CDR3 runs 13 residues. The V and J ends lost 0 bases and 0 bases respectively, with 3 bases between them. Germline V CDR1 and CDR2: GTSNPN, SVGIG (reference sequence).

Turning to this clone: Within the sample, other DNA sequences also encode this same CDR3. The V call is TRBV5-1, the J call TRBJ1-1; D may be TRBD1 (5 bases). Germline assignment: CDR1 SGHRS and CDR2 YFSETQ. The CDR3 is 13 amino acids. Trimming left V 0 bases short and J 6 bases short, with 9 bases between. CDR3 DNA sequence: TGCGCCAGCAGCTTGGCCATAGGGGCTGAAGCTTTCTTT. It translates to CASSLAIGAEAFF.

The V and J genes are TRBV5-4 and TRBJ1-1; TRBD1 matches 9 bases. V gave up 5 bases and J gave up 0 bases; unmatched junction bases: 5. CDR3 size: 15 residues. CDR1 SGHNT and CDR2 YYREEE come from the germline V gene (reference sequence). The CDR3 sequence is CASRQGAYMNTEAFF. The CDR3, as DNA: TGTGCCAGCAGACAGGGGGCATATATGAACACTGAAGCTTTCTTT.

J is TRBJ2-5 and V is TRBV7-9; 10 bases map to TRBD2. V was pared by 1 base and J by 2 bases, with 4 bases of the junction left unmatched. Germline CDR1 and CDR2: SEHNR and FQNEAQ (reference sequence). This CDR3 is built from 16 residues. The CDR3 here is CASSLVLAGAQETQYF. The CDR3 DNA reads TGTGCCAGCAGCTTAGTTCTAGCGGGGGCGCAAGAGACCCAGTACTTC.

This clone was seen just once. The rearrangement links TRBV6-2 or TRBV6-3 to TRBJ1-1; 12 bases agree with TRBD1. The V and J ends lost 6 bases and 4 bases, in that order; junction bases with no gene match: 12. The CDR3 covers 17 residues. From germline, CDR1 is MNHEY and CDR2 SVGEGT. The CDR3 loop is CASSRPGTGGASTEAFF. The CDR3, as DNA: TGTGCCAGCAGCCGACCGGGGACAGGGGGCGCGAGCACTGAAGCTTTCTTT.

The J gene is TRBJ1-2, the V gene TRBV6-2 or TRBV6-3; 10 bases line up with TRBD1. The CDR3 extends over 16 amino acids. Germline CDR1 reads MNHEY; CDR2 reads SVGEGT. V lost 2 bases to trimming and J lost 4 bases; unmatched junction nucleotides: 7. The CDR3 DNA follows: TGTGCCAGCAGTTACAATCCCCGGGACAGGGGCTATGGCTACACCTTC. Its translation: CASSYNPRDRGYGYTF.

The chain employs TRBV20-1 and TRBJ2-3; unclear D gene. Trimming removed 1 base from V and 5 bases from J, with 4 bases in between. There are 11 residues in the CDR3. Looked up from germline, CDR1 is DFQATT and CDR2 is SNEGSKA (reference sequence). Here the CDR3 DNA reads TGCAGTGCTAGAGTCCGAGATACGCAGTATTTT. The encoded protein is CSARVRDTQYF.

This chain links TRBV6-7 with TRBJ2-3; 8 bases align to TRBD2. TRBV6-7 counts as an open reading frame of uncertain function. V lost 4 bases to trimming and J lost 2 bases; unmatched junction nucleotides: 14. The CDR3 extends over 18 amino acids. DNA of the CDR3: TGTGCCAGCAGTTGGAGTAGCGGGAACATTAGCATCACAGATACGCAGTATTTT. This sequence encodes CASSWSSGNISITDTQYF.

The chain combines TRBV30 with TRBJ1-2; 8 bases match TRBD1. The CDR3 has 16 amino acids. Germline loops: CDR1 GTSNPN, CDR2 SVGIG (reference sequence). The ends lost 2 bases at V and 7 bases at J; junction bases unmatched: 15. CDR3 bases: TGTGCCTGGAGTCGGTGGGCAGGGGGCGTGGGAGGTGGCTACACCTTC. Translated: CAWSRWAGGVGGGYTF. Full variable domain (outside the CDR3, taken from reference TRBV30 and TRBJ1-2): SQTIHQWPATLVQPVGSPLSLECTVEGTSNPNLYWYRQAAGRGLQLLFYSVGIGQISSEVPQNLSASRPQDRQFILSSKKLLLSDSGFYLCAWSRWAGGVGGGYTFGSGTRLTVV.

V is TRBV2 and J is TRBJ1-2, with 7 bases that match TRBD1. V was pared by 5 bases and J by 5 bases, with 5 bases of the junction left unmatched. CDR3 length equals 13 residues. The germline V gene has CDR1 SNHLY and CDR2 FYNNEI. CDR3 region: CASSRDSGYGYTF. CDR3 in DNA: TGTGCCAGCAGTCGGGACAGCGGTTATGGCTACACCTTC.